This T cell receptor (beta chain) was found in a study of T cells in Graves' hyperthyroidism and ophthalmopathy (dated by TCRdb to the late 2010s). In terms of the full investigation: Peripheral blood samples were taken at the time of initial diagnosis, prior to any treatment. To identify distinguishing TCR V-J signatures, a discovery cohort of 100 or so patients was used, comprising 40 to 45 with Graves' ophthalmopathy and approximately 57 with stable Graves' hyperthyroidism. Whether ophthalmopathy could be predicted prospectively was tested in an independent validation cohort made up of approximately 19 hyperthyroidism patients plus 17 patients who later progressed to ophthalmopathy. For training and testing, the 80 to 100 patients in the discovery cohort were randomly divided in a 7:3 ratio. Thyroid tissue and blood T-cell repertoires from six Graves' hyperthyroidism patients were also compared in the study. After sampling, hyperthyroidism patients received methimazole starting at 30 mg daily, and ophthalmopathy patients received high-dose intravenous methylprednisolone. According to the paper, TCR Vbeta CDR3 sequencing was carried out on 135 peripheral blood samples, which came from 40 to 45 ophthalmopathy, approximately 72 hyperthyroidism and roughly 17 progressor patients. Results the study describes overall, beyond this receptor: Most expanded thyroid clonotypes (frequency above 0.001) were also detected in blood, suggesting blood repertoires may reflect thyroid immune responses. In cross-validation, a model built on a 13 V-J signature told ophthalmopathy apart from stable hyperthyroidism with approximately 90% sensitivity and approximately 81% specificity, and in testing the same model reached 80%/75%. No statistical method was used to set the sample size in advance, and investigators knew the group allocation. In validation, the model predicted progression to ophthalmopathy a median of about 6.5 months before onset, with about 67% sensitivity and 72.22% specificity.

The TCR beta CDR3 regions were amplified from the RNA transcripts. For the first round of RT-PCR on the TCR CDR3, the HTBI primer set was used together with the Qiagen OneStep RT-PCR kit. Libraries were constructed in a second round of multiplex PCR, after which size selection and purification were performed. Libraries were sequenced paired-end with 100 bp reads on an Illumina HiSeq2000. In the source study's methods: SOAPnuke was used to process the raw data, with reads discarded if the reads contained adapters or uncalled bases, had a mean Phred below 15, or lacked an exact constant-primer or identifier match. COPE v1.2.5 was used to merge high-quality paired reads, and clonotypes were defined as unique nucleotide sequences. MiTCR v1.1 was used to align the clonotypes against IMGT TRBV, TRBD and TRBJ reference segments. Analysis was restricted to V-J combinations with a frequency above 0.0001, which covered 99.2% of repertoires. The TCS score was defined as the ratio of F50 (clonal expansion) to E x V (chaos), calculated using BLOSUM62-based TCRdist between CDR3 peptides within each V-J. Welch's t-statistics and random forest reduced around 550 V-J features to 13, which were used in a naive Bayes classifier (R e1071). In TCRdb, the public reads were trimmed at Q25 with fastp and aligned with MiXCR, with productive beta chains retained. Identical CDR3 proteins give one entry, which carries the most common genes and DNA. TCRdb, not the authors, supplied the V and J calls. Recorded for this sample are over 500,000 distinct CDR3 sequences; less than 15% of them occurred a single time. Approximately 15% of the sample lies in the top ten.

The sample holds many counts of this clonotype. Its antigen is unknown. No much larger clone is present one base from it, and per-base qualities are unavailable. The CDR3 covers 16 residues, taking in both the cysteine and the phenylalanine. Just the 48-base CDR3 DNA is kept, in frame starting at base 1. Reading the germline V gene (reference sequence) gives CDR1 MNHEY and CDR2 SMNVEV. V has 3 bases trimmed and J has 3 bases trimmed; junction bases matching no gene number 5. Stable Graves' hyperthyroidism was defined as no progression to ophthalmopathy during 18 months of follow-up. Hyperthyroidism patients were newly diagnosed, had a disease duration of under 2 months, and were aged 18 to 65 years. Patients with uncontrolled infections, other autoimmune diseases, pregnancy or lactation were excluded. Diagnoses were established on the basis of clinical symptoms, serum thyroxine and TRAb, thyroid ultrasound, and orbital computed tomography. PBMCs were separated from about 10 ml of fresh peripheral blood using Ficoll-Paque density gradient centrifugation. Total RNA was extracted using Trizol reagent, and RNA quality was assessed on an Agilent 2100 Bioanalyzer.

The V gene is TRBV27 and the J gene is TRBJ1-1, with 12 central nucleotides matching TRBD1. This receptor was identified in a woman in her thirties or forties with Graves' hyperthyroidism. The specimen was blood. This receptor has the CDR3 CASSLGQGAFYTEAFF. Read as DNA, the sequence is TGTGCCAGCAGTTTGGGACAGGGGGCGTTTTACACTGAAGCTTTCTTT.